This TCR beta chain derives from a study of T cell repertoires in cytomegalovirus infection. Study-wide points: What dominated the ex vivo response were HLA-C-restricted CMV-specific TCR beta clonotypes.

One entry per CDR3 protein, called by TCRdb with MiXCR from the reads. The repertoire holds 200,000 or so distinct CDR3 sequences, over 25% seen once, with roughly 32% in the top ten. Trimming pared 2 bases from V and 6 bases from J, leaving 20 bases between. Germline values: CDR1 SGHAT, CDR2 FQNNGV. CDR3 length: 17 residues. This clonotype came up a few times. The antigen is not known. This receptor was taken from a human donor in good health (CMV status not recorded). Some clones in this sample may be carry-over from other donors' samples. Sequenced: PBMCs. The V call is TRBV11-2, the J call TRBJ2-1, with D possibly matching TRBD2 (5 bases). This CDR3 is CASSLILAFTPINEQFF. The CDR3 DNA reads TGTGCCAGCAGCTTAATCCTAGCCTTTACCCCTATCAATGAGCAGTTCTTC.